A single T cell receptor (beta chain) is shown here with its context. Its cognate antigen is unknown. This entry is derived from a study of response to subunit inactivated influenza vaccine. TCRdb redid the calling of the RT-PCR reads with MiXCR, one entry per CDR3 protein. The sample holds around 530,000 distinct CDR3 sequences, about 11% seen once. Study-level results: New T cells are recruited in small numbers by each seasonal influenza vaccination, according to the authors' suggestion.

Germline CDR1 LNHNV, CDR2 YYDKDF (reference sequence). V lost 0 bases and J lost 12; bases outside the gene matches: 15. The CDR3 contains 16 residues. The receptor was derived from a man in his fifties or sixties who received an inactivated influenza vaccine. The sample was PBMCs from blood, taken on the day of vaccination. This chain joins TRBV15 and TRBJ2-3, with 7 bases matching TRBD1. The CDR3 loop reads CATSRDRDRGLWDQYF. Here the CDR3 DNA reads TGTGCCACCAGCAGAGACCGGGACAGAGGACTGTGGGATCAGTATTTT.